The clone carrying this T cell receptor beta chain was seen a handful of times. This CDR3 has 14 amino acids. Germline values: CDR1 DFQATT, CDR2 SNEGSKA (reference sequence). The V gene lost 3 bases and the J gene lost 7 bases, with 16 bases spanning the gap. Original handling: Counts of nucleated cells, estimated from reference gene primer amplification, were obtained. Here immunoSEQ multiplex PCR was the method, and the copy in TCRdb shows in-frame clones only, minus some. The V and J calls and clone size come from that table; D and trimming were worked out from the DNA. Seen here are about 100,000 clones, around 79% observed once, and the top ten hold approximately 22%. This sample was included in a study of blood T cell repertoires in COVID-19. For the study at large: COVID-19 samples from acute and convalescent phases originated in the United States, Italy and Spain. From T cells, B-cell-depleted T cells, or PBMCs came the material, which was cDNA or gDNA.

The rearrangement uses TRBV20-1 and TRBJ2-1, with a possible D match to TRBD2 (6 bases). This clonotype originated in a man between 65 and 85 years old with active or convalescent COVID-19. Sequenced sample: peripheral blood. The CDR3 protein is CSASWRDEGNEQFF. The CDR3 coding sequence is TGCAGTGCTAGTTGGCGGGACGAGGGGAATGAGCAGTTCTTC.